What follows are 8 T cell receptor beta chains derived from one specimen sequenced in a study of T cells expressing NK-cell markers. Each CDR3 protein gets one entry in TCRdb, which reprocessed the 5' RACE reads and gives no DNA. The sample has some 390,000 distinct CDR3 sequences, and its top ten clones hold over 8.5%. The sequenced sample was blood T cells: a sorted CD56 or NKG2C T cell subset, CD4+ or CD8+ T cells, or bulk PBMC T cells (not recorded which). The receptors originated from a woman aged 50 to 65 in good health.

This chain links TRBV29-1 with TRBJ1-2; there is no DNA to check the TCRdb D call of TRBD1. Germline CDR1 and CDR2: SQVTM and ANQGSEA. This CDR3 has 12 residues. The CDR3 loop reads CSVGDRPYGYTF.

The CDR3 here is CASSQPEGRGFRNEQFF. The chain couples TRBV5-1 to TRBJ2-1; with no DNA, the TCRdb D assignment of TRBD1 cannot be verified. This CDR3 region has 17 residues. Germline V gene lookup returns CDR1 SGHRS and CDR2 YFSETQ.

This chain links TRBV3-1 with TRBJ1-2. This CDR3 is built from 13 residues. Germline CDR1 is LGHDT and CDR2 is YNNKEL (reference sequence). CDR3: CASSQEQTYGYTF.

The chain uses TRBV27 and TRBJ2-1; TCRdb returns TRBD1, unconfirmable since there is no DNA. Germline V gene sequence: CDR1 MNHEY, CDR2 SMNVEV (reference sequence). The CDR3 loop spans 15 amino acids. The CDR3 sequence: CASSFTGVPSNEQFF.

J is TRBJ2-7 and V is TRBV20-1; TCRdb gives TRBD2 as the D gene, but with no DNA this cannot be confirmed. Per the germline V gene, CDR1 is DFQATT and CDR2 is SNEGSKA (reference sequence). The CDR3 consists of 13 residues. The CDR3 sequence: CSAPGTSSNEQYF.

V and J are TRBV5-6 and TRBJ1-6. The length of the CDR3 is 14 residues. Germline CDR1 reads SGHDT; CDR2 reads YYEEEE. CDR3 region: CASSPRHDYSPLHF.

This rearrangement joins TRBV9 to TRBJ2-2. Germline assignment: CDR1 SGDLS and CDR2 YYNGEE. The CDR3 is 13 amino acids. The CDR3 loop reads CASSVFRTGELFF.

The chain uses TRBV29-1 and TRBJ2-1; TCRdb selects TRBD2, and the lack of DNA leaves this call unchecked. Germline V gene sequence: CDR1 SQVTM, CDR2 ANQGSEA. The CDR3 has 15 amino acids. The CDR3 region is CSVEGTSGSLGEQFF.